The entry below gives a single T cell receptor beta chain sequence along with its context. Its antigen remains unidentified. These data originate in a study of shared clonotypes between healthy human individuals. Notes on the study in general: The donor pool, a small one, limited the genetic and exposure-history diversity represented. The sampled material consisted only of blood, and tissue repertoires are likely to differ.

The table came from immunoSEQ multiplex PCR; TCRdb's copy has only in-frame clones and leaves some out. The sample includes around 720,000 clones, about three quarters of them seen just once. V was trimmed by 3 bases and J by 4 bases, leaving 10 bases between them. The germline V gene has CDR1 LNHNV and CDR2 YYDKDF (reference sequence). This CDR3 contains 13 residues. V gene TRBV15 combines with J gene TRBJ2-7, with D unresolved. The sequence derives from a woman in her twenties or thirties in good health. The sequenced sample consisted of memory CD4+ T cells sorted from blood. Subset of the sample: CD45RA-negative fraction. The CDR3 DNA is TGTGCCACCAGCAGGGGCTACCAGTACGAGCAGTACTTC. Its protein is CATSRGYQYEQYF.